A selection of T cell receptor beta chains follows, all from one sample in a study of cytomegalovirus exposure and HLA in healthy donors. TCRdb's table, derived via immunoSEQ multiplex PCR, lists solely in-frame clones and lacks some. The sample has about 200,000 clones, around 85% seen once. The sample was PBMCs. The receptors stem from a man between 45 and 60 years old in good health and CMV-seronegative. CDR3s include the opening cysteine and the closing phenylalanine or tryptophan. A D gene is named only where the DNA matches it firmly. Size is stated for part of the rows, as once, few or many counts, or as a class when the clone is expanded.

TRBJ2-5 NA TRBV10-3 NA CAISARGQETQYF TGTGCCATCAGTGCCCGGGGGCAAGAGACCCAGTACTTC
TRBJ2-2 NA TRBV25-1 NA CASTMSTGELFF TGTGCCAGCACCATGTCCACCGGGGAGCTGTTTTTT
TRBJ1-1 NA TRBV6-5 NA CASSYSRDGHNTEAFF TGTGCCAGCAGTTACTCGCGGGACGGACATAACACTGAAGCTTTCTTT
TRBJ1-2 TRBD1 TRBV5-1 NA CASSYGQGYGYTF TGCGCCAGCAGCTATGGACAGGGGTATGGCTACACCTTC
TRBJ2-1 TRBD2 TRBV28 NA CASSLGGSLREQFF TGTGCCAGCAGTTTAGGCGGGAGTCTCCGTGAGCAGTTCTTC
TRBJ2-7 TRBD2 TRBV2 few CASSVGRREQYF TGTGCCAGCAGTGTCGGGAGGAGGGAGCAGTACTTC
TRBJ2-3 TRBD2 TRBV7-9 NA CASSVDVSGLRTDTQYF TGTGCCAGCAGCGTAGACGTTAGCGGGTTACGCACAGATACGCAGTATTTT
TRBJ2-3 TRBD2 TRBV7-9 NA CASSSPPGGKYTQYF TGTGCCAGCAGCTCCCCCCCGGGAGGTAAATATACGCAGTATTTT
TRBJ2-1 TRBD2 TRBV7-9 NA CASSARLAGTYNEQFF TGTGCCAGCAGCGCTAGACTAGCGGGGACCTACAATGAGCAGTTCTTC
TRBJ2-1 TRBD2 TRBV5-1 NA CASSALAGGENEQFF TGCGCCAGCAGCGCACTAGCGGGAGGGGAGAATGAGCAGTTCTTC
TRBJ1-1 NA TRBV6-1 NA CASSDKNTEAFF TGTGCCAGCAGTGACAAGAACACTGAAGCTTTCTTT
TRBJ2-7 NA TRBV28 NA CASSRGNGFEQYF TGTGCCAGCAGCCGCGGGAATGGCTTCGAGCAGTACTTC
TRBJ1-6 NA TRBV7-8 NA CASTFGPSPLHF TGTGCCAGCACCTTTGGGCCCTCACCCCTCCACTTT
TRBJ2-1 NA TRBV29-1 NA CSVEDPAGDEQFF TGCAGCGTTGAAGATCCAGCGGGCGATGAGCAGTTCTTC
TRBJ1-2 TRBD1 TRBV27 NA CASTSGTGVYGYTF TGTGCCAGCACCAGCGGGACAGGGGTATATGGCTACACCTTC
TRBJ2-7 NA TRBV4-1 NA CASSQERVIREQYF TGCGCCAGCAGCCAAGAAAGAGTAATTCGCGAGCAGTACTTC
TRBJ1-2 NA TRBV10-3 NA CAIIDSYTF TGTGCCATCATTGACAGCTACACCTTC
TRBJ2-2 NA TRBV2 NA CASRIFIRDTGPDTGELFF TGTGCCAGCAGGATCTTCATTAGGGACACAGGACCCGACACCGGGGAGCTGTTTTTT